This TCR beta chain was recorded in a study of PD-1 blockade in classical Hodgkin lymphoma. Trimming took off 5 bases at V and 0 bases at J, with 7 bases between the two ends. Germline values: CDR1 SGHTA, CDR2 FQGTGA. CDR3 length: 13 amino acids. Profiled with immunoSEQ multiplex PCR; TCRdb holds only in-frame clones, not every one. The table has some 17,000 clones, approximately 85% seen once. Time point here: newly diagnosed, previously untreated cHL patient sample. The source of this sequence is a human donor with classical Hodgkin lymphoma. J is TRBJ1-1 and V is TRBV7-3, with D uncertain. Sequenced sample: peripheral blood mononuclear cells (PBMCs). The CDR3 DNA sequence: TGTGCCAGCAGCGTCTCCTTGAACACTGAAGCTTTCTTT. The encoded protein is CASSVSLNTEAFF.